This TCR beta chain was documented in a study of blood T cell repertoires in COVID-19. Looking at the study overall: The United States, Italy and Spain provided the acute and convalescent COVID-19 samples. Sources were T cells, B-cell-depleted T cells, or PBMCs; the material itself was cDNA or gDNA.

Repertoires were generated with immunoSEQ multiplex PCR, while TCRdb's copy carries only in-frame clones and drops some. The sample lists 230,000 or so clones, about 88% occurring once. The CDR3 has 16 residues. CDR1 and CDR2 (germline): WNHNN, SYGVQD (reference sequence). Losses at the gene ends were 2 bases for V and 3 bases for J; bases not matched to a gene: 2. This TCR was recovered from a man in his forties with active or convalescent COVID-19. Material: peripheral blood. The V call is TRBV10-1, the J call TRBJ2-2; 11 positions agree with TRBD2. DNA of the CDR3: TGCGCCAGCAGTGAGGCTAGCGGGAGGTACACCGGGGAGCTGTTTTTT. Protein sequence: CASSEASGRYTGELFF.